The rows below give T cell receptor beta chains drawn from one sample of a study of shared clonotypes between healthy human individuals. The table came from immunoSEQ multiplex PCR; TCRdb's copy has only in-frame clones and leaves some out. This sample has 2 million to 3 million clones, with 93% found just once. The specimen was naive CD4+ T cells from PBMCs. All receptors derive from a man aged 18 to 29 in good health. Some clones in this sample may be carry-over from other donors' samples. CDR3s include the opening cysteine and the closing phenylalanine or tryptophan. D genes are given only for firm matches. Rows give clone size only sometimes, using once, few, many, or a class for an expanded clone.

>NA|TRBJ2-7|TRBV27|TRBD2
CATRLAGYDEQYF
TGTGCCACCCGACTAGCGGGATATGACGAGCAGTACTTC
>NA|TRBJ2-6|TRBV9|NA
CASSGLASSSGANVLTF
TGTGCCAGCAGCGGTCTAGCGTCCAGCTCTGGGGCCAACGTCCTGACTTTC
>NA|TRBJ2-7|TRBV5-1|TRBD2
CASSLSETSGNYEQYF
TGCGCCAGCAGCTTGTCCGAGACTAGCGGAAATTACGAGCAGTACTTC
>NA|TRBJ1-3|TRBV30|NA
CAWSVGVLSSGNTIYF
TGTGCCTGGAGTGTAGGGGTCCTAAGCTCTGGAAACACCATATATTTT
>NA|TRBJ1-1|TRBV4-3|NA
CASSQAWGRGTEAFF
TGCGCCAGCAGCCAGGCTTGGGGACGGGGCACTGAAGCTTTCTTT
>NA|TRBJ1-3|TRBV28|TRBD1
CASSATQGALGNTIYF
TGTGCCAGCAGCGCCACTCAGGGGGCGCTCGGAAACACCATATATTTT
>NA|TRBJ2-2|TRBV7-2|TRBD1
CASDRGSRTGELFF
TGTGCCAGCGACAGGGGTAGTAGGACCGGGGAGCTGTTTTTT
>NA|TRBJ2-7|TRBV21-1|NA
CASSCGPTRYYEQYF
TGTGCCAGCAGCTGCGGACCGACTAGATATTACGAGCAGTACTTC
>NA|TRBJ2-2|TRBV7-3|TRBD2
CATSVGRLAGTGELFF
TGTGCCACCTCGGTCGGTCGGCTAGCGGGCACCGGGGAGCTGTTTTTT
>NA|TRBJ1-1|TRBV5-1|NA
CASSLNRVSETEAFF
TGCGCCAGCAGCTTGAACAGGGTGAGCGAAACTGAAGCTTTCTTT
>NA|TRBJ2-1|TRBV7-8|NA
CASSGRRIPENEQFF
TGTGCCAGCAGCGGCCGGCGTATCCCGGAGAATGAGCAGTTCTTC
>NA|TRBJ1-1|TRBV5-1|NA
CASSLGQSMNTEAFF
TGCGCCAGCAGCTTAGGCCAGTCCATGAACACTGAAGCTTTCTTT
>NA|TRBJ1-1|TRBV5-5|NA
CASSLALLNTEAFF
TGTGCCAGCAGCTTGGCCTTGCTGAACACTGAAGCTTTCTTT
>NA|TRBJ2-1|TRBV4-3|NA
CASSQGYWGLHNEQFF
TGCGCCAGCAGCCAAGGGTACTGGGGGCTTCACAATGAGCAGTTCTTC
>once|TRBJ2-1|TRBV28|TRBD2
CASSSLAGGFYNEQFF
TGTGCCAGCAGCTCTTTAGCGGGAGGGTTTTACAATGAGCAGTTCTTC
>once|TRBJ2-3|TRBV2|NA
CASRATDTQYF
TGTGCCAGCAGAGCCACAGATACGCAGTATTTT
>NA|TRBJ2-1|TRBV28|NA
CASSWGTADNEQFF
TGTGCCAGCAGTTGGGGGACTGCTGACAATGAGCAGTTCTTC
>NA|TRBJ2-2|TRBV27|NA
CASSPNTGELFF
TGTGCCAGCAGTCCAAACACCGGGGAGCTGTTTTTT
>NA|TRBJ2-2|TRBV7-6|NA
CASSGEGPGELFF
TGTGCCAGCAGCGGAGAGGGGCCCGGGGAGCTGTTTTTT
>NA|TRBJ2-7|TRBV5-1|NA
CASSLWGVTYEQYF
TGCGCCAGCAGCTTGTGGGGGGTTACCTACGAGCAGTACTTC
>NA|TRBJ2-1|TRBV30|TRBD2
CAWTSGSDEQFF
TGTGCCTGGACTAGCGGGAGCGATGAGCAGTTCTTC
>NA|TRBJ1-2|TRBV2|NA
CASSAGVNYGYTF
TGTGCCAGCAGTGCGGGGGTAAACTATGGCTACACCTTC
>NA|TRBJ2-7|TRBV27|NA
CASSRQDPFYEQYF
TGTGCCAGCTCCCGCCAGGACCCTTTCTACGAGCAGTACTTC
>NA|TRBJ1-5|TRBV29-1|TRBD1
CSVRDRGDNQPQHF
TGCAGCGTTAGAGACAGGGGAGACAATCAGCCCCAGCATTTT
>NA|TRBJ2-7|TRBV5-1|TRBD1
CASSSPTRSPGQGAYEQYF
TGCGCCAGCAGCTCCCCGACTCGGTCACCGGGACAGGGGGCCTACGAGCAGTACTTC
>NA|TRBJ2-1|TRBV5-1|NA
CASSLQWSSYNEQFF
TGCGCCAGCAGCTTGCAATGGAGCTCCTACAATGAGCAGTTCTTC
>NA|TRBJ1-2|TRBV18|TRBD1
CASSPRQGYGYTF
TGTGCCAGCTCACCGCGACAGGGGTATGGCTACACCTTC
>NA|TRBJ1-5|TRBV11-2|NA
CASSFSTGPNQPQHF
TGTGCCAGCAGCTTTTCGACAGGCCCGAATCAGCCCCAGCATTTT
>NA|TRBJ2-1|TRBV15|TRBD1
CATSLDREIREQFF
TGTGCCACCAGCTTGGACAGGGAAATAAGGGAGCAGTTCTTC
>NA|TRBJ2-1|TRBV27|TRBD2
CASSLSVLAGGPFNEQFF
TGTGCCAGCAGTCTCTCGGTATTGGCGGGAGGGCCGTTTAATGAGCAGTTCTTC
>NA|TRBJ1-1|TRBV5-1|NA
CASSLEAGNTEAFF
TGCGCCAGCAGCTTGGAAGCAGGGAACACTGAAGCTTTCTTT
>NA|TRBJ2-2|TRBV7-2|TRBD2
CASSLFAGGPTGELFF
TGTGCCAGCAGCTTATTTGCGGGAGGGCCTACCGGGGAGCTGTTTTTT
>NA|TRBJ2-7|TRBV18|NA
CASSPGAGGEQYF
TGTGCCAGCTCACCGGGGGCAGGAGGTGAGCAGTACTTC
>NA|TRBJ2-7|TRBV19|TRBD2
CASSGKAGAVSEQYF
TGTGCCAGTAGTGGGAAAGCGGGAGCCGTTTCCGAGCAGTACTTC
>NA|TRBJ1-3|TRBV7-8|NA
CASSPLRSGNTIYF
TGTGCCAGCAGCCCCTTGAGGTCTGGAAACACCATATATTTT
>NA|TRBJ1-1|TRBV18|NA
CASSPPSTEAFF
TGTGCCAGCTCACCACCGAGTACAGAAGCTTTCTTT
>NA|TRBJ1-2|TRBV7-3|TRBD1
CASSSTGGEGYTF
TGTGCCAGCAGCTCGACAGGGGGCGAAGGCTACACCTTC
>NA|TRBJ1-1|TRBV19|NA
CASRDRSPTEAFF
TGTGCCAGCCGTGACAGGTCTCCCACTGAAGCTTTCTTT
>NA|TRBJ2-3|TRBV4-3|NA
CASSHSGRGGKADTQYF
TGCGCCAGCAGCCACTCAGGCCGGGGCGGGAAGGCAGATACGCAGTATTTT
>NA|TRBJ2-5|TRBV7-7|TRBD1
CASSSTSQGMGETQYF
TGTGCCAGCAGCTCCACCTCACAGGGGATGGGGGAGACCCAGTACTTC
>NA|TRBJ1-2|TRBV6-9|TRBD1
CASRRQGDYGYTF
TGTGCCAGCAGACGACAGGGAGACTATGGCTACACCTTC
>once|TRBJ2-1|TRBV11-2|TRBD1
CASSQRTGGGNEQFF
TGTGCCAGCAGCCAGAGGACAGGGGGTGGCAATGAGCAGTTCTTC
>NA|TRBJ1-2|TRBV19|NA
CASSISTGRGNYGYTF
TGTGCCAGTAGTATTTCCACAGGGAGGGGTAACTATGGCTACACCTTC
>NA|TRBJ1-2|TRBV7-2|NA
CASSYVRQANGYTF
TGTGCCAGCAGCTACGTAAGACAGGCGAACGGCTACACCTTC